This T cell receptor beta chain was retrieved from a study of T cell repertoires in cytomegalovirus infection. Across the study: Recently identified HLA-C-restricted CMV epitopes were among the peptides used. Study findings and constraints: CMV-specific TCR beta clonotypes restricted by HLA-C dominated the ex vivo response.

Concerning this clonotype: Its specificity is unknown.

TCRdb called the reads again in MiXCR, with one record for every CDR3 protein. The data hold 750,000 to 900,000 distinct CDR3 sequences, with roughly 28% observed a single time. This clonotype originated in a human donor in good health (CMV status not recorded). Some clones in this sample may be carry-over from other donors' samples. Source: cultured CD8+ T cells from PBMCs, taken from culture after CMV antigen stimulation.

The CDR3 region is CASSLVPRTANYGYTF. CDR3 coding DNA: TGTGCCAGCAGTTTAGTCCCACGGACAGCTAACTATGGCTACACCTTC. This rearrangement joins TRBV12-3 or TRBV12-4 to TRBJ1-2, with D tentatively TRBD1 (6 bases). The CDR3 length is 16 residues. Trimming left V 1 base short and J 0 bases short, with 12 bases between.